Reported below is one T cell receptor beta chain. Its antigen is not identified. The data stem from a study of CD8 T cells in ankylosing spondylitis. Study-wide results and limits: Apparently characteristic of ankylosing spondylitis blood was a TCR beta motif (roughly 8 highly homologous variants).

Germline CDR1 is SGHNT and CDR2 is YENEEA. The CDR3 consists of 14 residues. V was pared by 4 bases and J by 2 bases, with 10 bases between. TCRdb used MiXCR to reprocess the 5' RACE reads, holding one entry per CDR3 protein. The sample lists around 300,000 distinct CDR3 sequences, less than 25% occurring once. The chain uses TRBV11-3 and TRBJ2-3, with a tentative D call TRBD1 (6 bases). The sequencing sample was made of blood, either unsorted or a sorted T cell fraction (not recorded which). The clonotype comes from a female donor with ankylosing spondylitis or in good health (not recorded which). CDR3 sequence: CASSSTGYTDTQYF. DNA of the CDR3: TGTGCCAGCAGCTCTACAGGGTACACAGATACGCAGTATTTT.